The sequence of this TCR beta chain was determined in a study of blood T cell repertoires in COVID-19. Looking at the study overall: Italy, Spain and the United States were the sources of the convalescent and acute COVID-19 samples. Nucleic acid was either cDNA or gDNA, and it came from T cells, B-cell-depleted T cells, or PBMCs.

The CDR3 has 11 amino acids. V shed 2 bases and J shed 7 bases, with 2 bases lying between them. In the original workflow: By means of reference gene primer amplification, nucleated cell counts were estimated. Assay: immunoSEQ multiplex PCR; the TCRdb copy retains only in-frame clones and omits some. The V and J calls and clone size come from that table; D and trimming were worked out from the DNA. The profile shows around 250,000 clones, 70% to 90% of them singletons. This clone came up once. The specimen was peripheral blood. V and J are TRBV12-3 or TRBV12-4 and TRBJ2-2; D is uncertain. This receptor was obtained from a man aged 50 to 59 with active or convalescent COVID-19. The CDR3 reads CASSLHGELFF. CDR3 bases: TGTGCCAGCAGTTTACACGGGGAGCTGTTTTTT.